This T cell receptor (beta chain) was identified during a study of blood T cell repertoires in COVID-19. V lost 2 bases, J lost 7 bases, and 5 bases lay in between. The CDR3 totals 12 residues. Germline CDR1 and CDR2: MNHNS and SASEGT. Methods used by the authors: Reference gene primer amplification gave nucleated cell count estimates. Using immunoSEQ multiplex PCR, the repertoire was profiled, and TCRdb retains in-frame clones only, with some absent. That table is the source of V, J and clone size, and D and trimming were worked out from the DNA. Of over 150,000 clones in the sample, around 87% were seen once. Enrolment of Seattle patients took place during active infection, and they were followed longitudinally.

The sequence was collected from a man between 60 and 70 years old with COVID-19, enrolled during active disease. Sequencing was done on a sample of peripheral blood. This rearrangement joins TRBV6-1 to TRBJ1-4; D ambiguous. In DNA form, the CDR3 reads TGTGCCAGCAGTGAACCCGTTGAAAAACTGTTTTTT. Its protein is CASSEPVEKLFF.